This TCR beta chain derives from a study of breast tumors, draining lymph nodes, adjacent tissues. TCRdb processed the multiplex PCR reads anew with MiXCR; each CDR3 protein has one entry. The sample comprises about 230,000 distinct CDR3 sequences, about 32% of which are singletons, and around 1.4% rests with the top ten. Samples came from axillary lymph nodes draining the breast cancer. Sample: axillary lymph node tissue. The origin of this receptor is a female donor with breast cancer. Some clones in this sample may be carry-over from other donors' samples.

CDR3 DNA sequence: TGTGCCAGCAGCTTGCCCAGCACCTATGGCTACACCTTC. Translating gives CASSLPSTYGYTF. The chain has TRBV5-6 and TRBJ1-2, with unresolved D. The V end lost 1 base, the J end lost 4 bases, and 8 bases lay between the germline ends. Germline CDR1 SGHDT, CDR2 YYEEEE. The length of the CDR3 is 13 residues.